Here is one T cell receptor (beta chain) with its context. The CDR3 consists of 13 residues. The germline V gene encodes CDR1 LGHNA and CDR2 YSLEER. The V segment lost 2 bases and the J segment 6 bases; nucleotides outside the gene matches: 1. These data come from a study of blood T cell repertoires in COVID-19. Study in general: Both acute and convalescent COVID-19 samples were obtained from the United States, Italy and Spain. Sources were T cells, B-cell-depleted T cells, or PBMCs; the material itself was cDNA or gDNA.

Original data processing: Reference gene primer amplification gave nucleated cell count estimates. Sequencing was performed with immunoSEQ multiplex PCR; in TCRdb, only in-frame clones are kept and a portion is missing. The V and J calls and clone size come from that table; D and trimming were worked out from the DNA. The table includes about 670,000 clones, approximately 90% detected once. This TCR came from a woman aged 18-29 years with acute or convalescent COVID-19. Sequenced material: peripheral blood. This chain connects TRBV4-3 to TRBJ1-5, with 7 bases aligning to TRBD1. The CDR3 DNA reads TGCGCCAGCAGCCAACAGGGGGGTCAGCCCCAGCATTTT. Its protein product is CASSQQGGQPQHF.